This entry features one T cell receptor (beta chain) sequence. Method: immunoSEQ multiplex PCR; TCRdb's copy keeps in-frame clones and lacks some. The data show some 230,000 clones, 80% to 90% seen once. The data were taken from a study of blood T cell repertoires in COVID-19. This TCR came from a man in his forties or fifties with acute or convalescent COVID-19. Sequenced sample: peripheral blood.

The CDR3 coding sequence is TGTGCCAGCAGTTACGGCGGGGTAGCGGCCGGGGAGCTGTTTTTT. This encodes CASSYGGVAAGELFF. The V gene is TRBV6-2 or TRBV6-3, the J gene TRBJ2-2; D is possibly TRBD2 (6 bases). The V gene lost 2 bases and the J gene lost 6 bases, with 13 bases spanning the gap. This CDR3 region has 15 residues. CDR1 MNHEY and CDR2 SVGEGT come from the germline V gene.